The 4 T cell receptor beta chains below come from one sample, sequenced in a study of shared clonotypes between healthy human individuals. The table came from immunoSEQ multiplex PCR; TCRdb's copy has only in-frame clones and leaves some out. The profile shows about 320,000 clones, around 86% of them singletons. Sequenced material: memory CD8+ T cells sorted from blood. The subset denotes: CD45RO+ cells pooled with CCR7-negative TemRA cells. These receptor sequences come from a man aged 18 to 35 in good health.

The V and J genes are TRBV2 and TRBJ2-7, with D perhaps TRBD1 (5 bases). Germline CDR1 and CDR2: SNHLY and FYNNEI. The CDR3 loop spans 14 amino acids. Trimming took off 7 bases at V and 2 bases at J, with 15 bases between the two ends. This chain's CDR3 is CASKEGHPAYEQYF. CDR3 in DNA: TGTGCCAGCAAAGAAGGACATCCCGCCTACGAGCAGTACTTC.

The chain is built from TRBV29-1 and TRBJ2-1, with TRBD1 matching 9 bases. Trimming at V came to 6 bases and at J to 4 bases, leaving 13 bases not matched to a gene. This CDR3 contains 16 residues. Germline values: CDR1 SQVTM, CDR2 ANQGSEA. CDR3 residues: CSVGQARDRAYNEQFF. The CDR3 DNA reads as TGCAGCGTGGGACAGGCGCGGGACAGGGCGTACAATGAGCAGTTCTTC.

The chain has TRBV6-6 and TRBJ2-7; D remains ambiguous. CDR1 and CDR2 (germline): MNHNY, SVGAGI (reference sequence). The CDR3 has 14 residues. The V end lost 1 base, the J end lost 1 base, and 8 bases lay between the germline ends. The CDR3 region is CASSYYPGSYEQYF. CDR3 DNA: TGTGCCAGCAGTTACTACCCCGGATCCTACGAGCAGTACTTC.

This clone was detected a few times. The chain combines TRBV10-1 with TRBJ2-3, with D tentatively TRBD2 (6 bases). This CDR3 comprises 12 residues. With 0 bases removed from V and 11 bases from J, the gap between germline ends came to 9 bases. In germline, CDR1 is WNHNN, CDR2 SYGVQD (reference sequence). The chain's CDR3 is CASSESLAEQYF. The CDR3 nucleotides are TGCGCCAGCAGTGAGTCTTTAGCGGAGCAGTATTTT.